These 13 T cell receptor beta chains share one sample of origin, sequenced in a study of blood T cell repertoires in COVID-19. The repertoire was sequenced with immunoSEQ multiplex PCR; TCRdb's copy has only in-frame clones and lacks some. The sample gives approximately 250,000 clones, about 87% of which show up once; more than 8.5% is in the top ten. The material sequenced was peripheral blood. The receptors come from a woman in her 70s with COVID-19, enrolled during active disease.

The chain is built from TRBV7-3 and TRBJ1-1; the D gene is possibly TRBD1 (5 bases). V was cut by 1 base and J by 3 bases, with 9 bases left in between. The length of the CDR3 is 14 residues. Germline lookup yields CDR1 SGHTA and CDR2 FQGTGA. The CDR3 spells CASSLSSGDTEAFF. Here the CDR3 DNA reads TGTGCCAGCAGCTTAAGTTCGGGGGACACTGAAGCTTTCTTT.

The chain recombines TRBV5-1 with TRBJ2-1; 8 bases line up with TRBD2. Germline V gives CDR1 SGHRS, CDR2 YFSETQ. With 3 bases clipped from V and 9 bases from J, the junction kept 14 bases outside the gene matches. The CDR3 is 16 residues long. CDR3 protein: CASSWTGEAGAGEQFF. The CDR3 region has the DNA TGCGCCAGCAGCTGGACGGGGGAAGCGGGGGCAGGTGAGCAGTTCTTC.

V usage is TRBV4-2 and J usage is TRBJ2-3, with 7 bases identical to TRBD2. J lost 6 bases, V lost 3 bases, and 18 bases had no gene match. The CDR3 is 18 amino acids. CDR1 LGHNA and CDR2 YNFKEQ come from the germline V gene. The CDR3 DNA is TGTGCCAGCAGCCAGCAGGTGGTAGCGGGCCCGAGCTTGGATACGCAGTATTTT. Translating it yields CASSQQVVAGPSLDTQYF.

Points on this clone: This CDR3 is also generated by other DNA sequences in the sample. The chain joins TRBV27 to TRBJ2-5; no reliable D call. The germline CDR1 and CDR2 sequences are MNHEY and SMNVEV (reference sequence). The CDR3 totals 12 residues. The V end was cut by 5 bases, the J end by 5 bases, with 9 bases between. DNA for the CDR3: TGTGCCAGCAGTCTTGTCGGGGAGACCCAGTACTTC. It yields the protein CASSLVGETQYF.

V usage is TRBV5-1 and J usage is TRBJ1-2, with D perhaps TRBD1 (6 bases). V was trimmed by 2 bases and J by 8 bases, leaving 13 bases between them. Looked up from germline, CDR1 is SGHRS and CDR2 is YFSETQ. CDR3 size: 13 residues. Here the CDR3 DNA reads TGCGCCAGCAGCTTCGCAGGGGTAGAGGGCTACACCTTC. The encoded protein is CASSFAGVEGYTF. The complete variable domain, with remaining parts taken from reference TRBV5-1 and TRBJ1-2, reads KAGVTQTPRYLIKTRGQQVTLSCSPISGHRSVSWYQQTPGQGLQFLFEYFSETQRNKGNFPGRFSGRQFSNSRSEMNVSTLELGDSALYLCASSFAGVEGYTFGSGTRLTVV.

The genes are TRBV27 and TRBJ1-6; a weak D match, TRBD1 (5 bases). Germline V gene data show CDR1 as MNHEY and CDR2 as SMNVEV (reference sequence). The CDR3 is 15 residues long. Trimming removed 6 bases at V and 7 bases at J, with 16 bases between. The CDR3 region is CASRTNRIENSPLHF. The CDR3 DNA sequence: TGTGCCAGCAGAACTAACAGGATCGAAAATTCACCCCTCCACTTT.

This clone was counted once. This CDR3 reads CASSIGRTGTEAFF. In DNA form, the CDR3 reads TGTGCCAGTAGTATAGGCAGGACGGGGACTGAAGCTTTCTTT. V gene TRBV19 combines with J gene TRBJ1-1; D is uncertain. Germline V gives CDR1 LNHDA, CDR2 SQIVND (reference sequence). Trimming took off 1 base at V and 5 bases at J, with 11 bases between the two ends. CDR3 length equals 14 residues.

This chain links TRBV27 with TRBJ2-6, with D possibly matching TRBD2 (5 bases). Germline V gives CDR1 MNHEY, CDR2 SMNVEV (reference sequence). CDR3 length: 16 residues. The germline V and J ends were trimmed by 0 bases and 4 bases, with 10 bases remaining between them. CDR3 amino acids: CASSLSRVRGANVLTF. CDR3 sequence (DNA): TGTGCCAGCAGTTTATCGAGGGTACGAGGGGCCAACGTCCTGACTTTC.

CDR3: CASSFFGTGGYEQYF. The CDR3 DNA is TGCGCCAGCAGCTTCTTCGGGACAGGGGGCTACGAGCAGTACTTC. The V gene is TRBV5-1, the J gene TRBJ2-7; 11 nucleotides line up with TRBD1. The CDR3 spans 15 residues. Germline V CDR1 and CDR2: SGHRS, YFSETQ. V gave up 2 bases and J gave up 3 bases; unmatched junction bases: 4.

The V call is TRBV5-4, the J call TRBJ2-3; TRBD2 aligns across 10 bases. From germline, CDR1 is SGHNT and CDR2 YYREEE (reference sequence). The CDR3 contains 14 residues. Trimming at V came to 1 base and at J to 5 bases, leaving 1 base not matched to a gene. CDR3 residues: CASSLSSGRDTQYF. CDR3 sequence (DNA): TGTGCCAGCAGCTTGTCTAGCGGGAGAGATACGCAGTATTTT.

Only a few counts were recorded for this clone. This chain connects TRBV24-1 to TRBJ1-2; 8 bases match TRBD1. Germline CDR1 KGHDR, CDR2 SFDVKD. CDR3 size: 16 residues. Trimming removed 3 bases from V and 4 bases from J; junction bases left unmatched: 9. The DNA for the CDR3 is TGTGCCACCAGTGATCATAATGGACAGGGAAGCTATGGCTACACCTTC. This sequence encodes CATSDHNGQGSYGYTF.

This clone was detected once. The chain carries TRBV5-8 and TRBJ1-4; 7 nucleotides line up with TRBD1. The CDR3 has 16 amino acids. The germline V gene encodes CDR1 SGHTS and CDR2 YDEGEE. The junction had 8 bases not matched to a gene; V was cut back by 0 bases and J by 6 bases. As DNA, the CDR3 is TGTGCCAGCAGCTTGGGGGTCACAGGGGTGGATGAAAAACTGTTTTTT. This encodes CASSLGVTGVDEKLFF.

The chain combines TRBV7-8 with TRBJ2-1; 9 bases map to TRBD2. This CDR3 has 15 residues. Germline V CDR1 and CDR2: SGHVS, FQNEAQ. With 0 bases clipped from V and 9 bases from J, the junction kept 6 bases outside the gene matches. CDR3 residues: CASSLASGSGSEQFF. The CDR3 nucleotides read TGTGCCAGCAGCTTAGCTAGCGGGAGTGGTAGTGAGCAGTTCTTC.